The source of this T cell receptor beta chain is a study of CD8+CD57+ T cells in acquired aplastic anemia. The sequenced patients had an expansion of CD8+CD57+ cells seen by flow cytometry. Trimming took off 3 bases at V and 6 bases at J, with 9 bases between the two ends. CDR1 SGHTA and CDR2 FQGTGA come from the germline V gene. There are 13 residues in the CDR3. It was genomic DNA that served as the template for profiling TCR beta VDJ and CDR3. MiXCR was run by TCRdb on the reads, yielding one entry per CDR3 protein. The sample has 400,000 to 600,000 distinct CDR3 sequences, 25% to 40% seen once. The rearrangement joins TRBV7-3 to TRBJ2-1; D perhaps matches TRBD1 (5 bases). The sequence came from a human donor with aplastic anemia. The sample taken for sequencing was sorted CD4+, CD8+, or CD8+CD57+ T cells (not recorded which) from PBMCs. The CDR3 protein is CASSFHRSNEQFF. CDR3 DNA: TGTGCCAGCAGCTTCCACAGGAGCAATGAGCAGTTCTTC.